The 10 T cell receptor beta chains given below trace back to one sample, sequenced in a study of blood T cell repertoires in COVID-19. The table came from immunoSEQ multiplex PCR; TCRdb's copy has only in-frame clones and leaves some out. Of about 100,000 clones in the sample, less than 85% were seen once. Input material: peripheral blood. These receptor sequences come from a man aged 50 to 60 who had recovered from COVID-19.

The gene calls are TRBV9 and TRBJ2-1, with TRBD2 identical over 8 bases. CDR3 length: 14 amino acids. In germline, CDR1 is SGDLS, CDR2 YYNGEE. V was pared by 3 bases and J by 10 bases, with 9 bases of the junction left unmatched. The CDR3 protein is CASSDPSGSGEQFF. Written as DNA, the CDR3 is TGTGCCAGCAGCGACCCGAGCGGGAGCGGAGAGCAGTTCTTC.

With regard to this clone: The same CDR3 arises from other DNA sequences in this sample as well. CDR3 sequence: CASSLSYGYTF. The CDR3 nucleotides are TGTGCCAGCAGTCTGTCCTATGGCTACACCTTC. The gene calls are TRBV28 and TRBJ1-2; no firm D call. Germline CDR1 reads MDHEN; CDR2 reads SYDVKM. Trimming cost V 5 bases and J 4 bases, with 5 bases left between them. The CDR3 has 11 residues.

The chain links TRBV5-1 to TRBJ2-5; the match to TRBD1 covers 8 bases. Per the germline V gene, CDR1 is SGHRS and CDR2 is YFSETQ. This CDR3 is built from 14 residues. The J segment lost 1 base and the V segment lost 7 bases, leaving 6 bases of the junction unmatched. CDR3 bases: TGCGCCAGCTGCAGAACAGGGGGCCAAGAGACCCAGTACTTC. Its protein product is CASCRTGGQETQYF.

The gene calls are TRBV27 and TRBJ1-1; TRBD1 matches at 11 bases. V lost 5 bases, J lost 4 bases, and 6 bases stayed unmatched. Germline CDR1 and CDR2: MNHEY and SMNVEV (reference sequence). There are 15 residues in the CDR3. In nucleotides, the CDR3 is TGTGCCAGCAGTCCCGGACAGGGGGCTCGCACTGAAGCTTTCTTT. This codes for CASSPGQGARTEAFF.

The V and J genes are TRBV9 and TRBJ2-1; D may be TRBD2 (5 bases). The germline V gene encodes CDR1 SGDLS and CDR2 YYNGEE. The CDR3 sequence is 12 residues long. V was cut by 4 bases and J by 9 bases, with 11 bases left in between. CDR3 loop: CASSTREGEQFF. DNA for the CDR3: TGTGCCAGCAGCACCCGGGAAGGTGAGCAGTTCTTC.

V usage is TRBV11-2 and J usage is TRBJ2-2, with 7 bases aligning to TRBD2. Trimming took 5 bases from V and 7 from J; bases not matched to a gene: 10. CDR1 is SGHAT, CDR2 FQNNGV, per germline. The CDR3 contains 15 residues. The DNA of the CDR3 is TGTGCCAGCAGCCCCTCTAGCGGAGGCGGCGGGGAGCTGTTTTTT. It encodes CASSPSSGGGGELFF. The full variable domain, in which reference TRBV11-2 and TRBJ2-2 provide the parts outside the CDR3, is EAGVAQSPRYKIIEKRQSVAFWCNPISGHATLYWYQQILGQGPKLLIQFQNNGVVDDSQLPKDRFSAERLKGVDSTLKIQPAKLEDSAVYLCASSPSSGGGGELFFGEGSRLTVL.

The V gene is TRBV7-2, the J gene TRBJ2-1, with 11 bases aligning to TRBD2. The V gene end was trimmed by 2 bases and the J gene end by 7 bases; junction bases not matched to a gene: 4. CDR1 and CDR2 from the germline V gene are SGHTA and FQGNSA. There are 15 residues in the CDR3. The chain's CDR3 is CASSLWGTSGNEQFF. CDR3 sequence (DNA): TGTGCCAGCAGCTTATGGGGGACTAGCGGAAATGAGCAGTTCTTC. The variable domain in full, completed from reference TRBV7-2 and TRBJ2-1, reads GAGVSQSPSNKVTEKGKDVELRCDPISGHTALYWYRQSLGQGLEFLIYFQGNSAPDKSGLPSDRFSAERTGGSVSTLTIQRTQQEDSAVYLCASSLWGTSGNEQFFGPGTRLTVL.

This chain links TRBV20-1 with TRBJ1-2; D is possibly TRBD1 (6 bases). Germline V gene sequence: CDR1 DFQATT, CDR2 SNEGSKA (reference sequence). CDR3 length equals 14 residues. The ends were cut back, 3 bases at V and 4 bases at J, with 15 bases in the middle. The CDR3 loop is CSASVNQGSYGYTF. CDR3 bases: TGCAGTGCTAGTGTTAACCAGGGGTCCTATGGCTACACCTTC.

V is TRBV27 and J is TRBJ1-1; a weak D match, TRBD1 (6 bases). In germline, CDR1 is MNHEY, CDR2 SMNVEV (reference sequence). The V and J ends lost 6 bases and 6 bases respectively, with 17 bases between them. CDR3 size: 14 residues. CDR3 nucleotides: TGTGCCAGCAGCCGGACAGCTCGTAGCGCTGAAGCTTTCTTT. Its translation: CASSRTARSAEAFF.

This clone was recorded once. The J gene is TRBJ2-1, the V gene TRBV20-1; D gene ambiguous. CDR3 size: 10 residues. V was shortened by 4 bases and J by 7 bases, with 5 bases between the two germline ends. Per germline, CDR1 DFQATT and CDR2 SNEGSKA (reference sequence). CDR3 amino acids: CSATRNEQFF. The CDR3 nucleotides are TGCAGTGCTACGCGAAATGAGCAGTTCTTC.